These T cell receptor beta chains were read from a single sample in a study of Graves' ophthalmopathy and Graves' hyperthyroidism. TCRdb passed the multiplex PCR reads through MiXCR, listing each CDR3 protein once. Among 300,000 to 500,000 distinct CDR3 sequences, 15% were seen once, and the ten largest hold around 7%. Sequencing input: peripheral blood. These receptor sequences come from a woman aged 18-30 years with stable Graves' hyperthyroidism. Each CDR3 is given with its conserved first and last residue. Fields, in order: V gene, CDR3 length, clone size, CDR3 protein. Only part of the rows carry a size: once, few, many, or a class if the clone is expanded.

V gene: TRBV20-1
CDR3 length: 13
clone size: .
CDR3 protein: CSAMGQGIYEQYF

V gene: TRBV12-3/TRBV12-4
CDR3 length: 13
clone size: many
CDR3 protein: CASSHDNAETQYF

V gene: TRBV24-1
CDR3 length: 13
clone size: many
CDR3 protein: CATSDLLVETQYF

V gene: TRBV6-1
CDR3 length: 15
clone size: many
CDR3 protein: CASSSQTPRSYEQYF

V gene: TRBV20-1
CDR3 length: 14
clone size: many
CDR3 protein: CSARGQDVGYGYTF

V gene: TRBV7-2
CDR3 length: 12
clone size: many
CDR3 protein: CASSFNRDEQYF

V gene: TRBV12-3/TRBV12-4
CDR3 length: 12
clone size: many
CDR3 protein: CASGPPNTEAFF

V gene: TRBV9
CDR3 length: 16
clone size: many
CDR3 protein: CASSVGTSGAQETQYF

V gene: TRBV5-1
CDR3 length: 14
clone size: .
CDR3 protein: CASSLAGTRNEQYF

V gene: TRBV4-1
CDR3 length: 15
clone size: many
CDR3 protein: CASSQDVSGGYGYTF

V gene: TRBV19
CDR3 length: 12
clone size: few
CDR3 protein: CASSTIRTGYTF

V gene: TRBV29-1
CDR3 length: 13
clone size: few
CDR3 protein: CSVDVVENTEAFF

V gene: TRBV20-1
CDR3 length: 15
clone size: .
CDR3 protein: CSASGLAGGPGEQYF

V gene: TRBV5-5
CDR3 length: 15
clone size: .
CDR3 protein: CASSLEGQRLGIQYF

V gene: TRBV7-9
CDR3 length: 15
clone size: .
CDR3 protein: CASSLVGGLGTEAFF

V gene: TRBV7-3
CDR3 length: 12
clone size: many
CDR3 protein: CASSLKTGAAFF

V gene: TRBV7-2
CDR3 length: 17
clone size: many
CDR3 protein: CASSSYLSSATNEKLFF

V gene: TRBV19
CDR3 length: 14
clone size: many
CDR3 protein: CASSLLRGGTEAFF

V gene: TRBV7-2
CDR3 length: 14
clone size: many
CDR3 protein: CASSPLTIRTEAFF

V gene: TRBV5-4
CDR3 length: 18
clone size: many
CDR3 protein: CASSLYRYPGLNTGELFF

V gene: TRBV6-1
CDR3 length: 11
clone size: many
CDR3 protein: CACRGARTQYF

V gene: TRBV6-2/TRBV6-3
CDR3 length: 14
clone size: many
CDR3 protein: CASSYLTRDQPQHF

V gene: TRBV24-1
CDR3 length: 15
clone size: many
CDR3 protein: CATSDRTGHNYGYTF

V gene: TRBV12-3/TRBV12-4
CDR3 length: 15
clone size: .
CDR3 protein: CASSPGTTGEHEQYF

V gene: TRBV7-6
CDR3 length: 12
clone size: many
CDR3 protein: CASSQPIETQYF

V gene: TRBV20-1
CDR3 length: 13
clone size: few
CDR3 protein: CSARQSSLGGYTF

V gene: TRBV5-1
CDR3 length: 16
clone size: many
CDR3 protein: CASSLEQGAMNTEAFF

V gene: TRBV6-1
CDR3 length: 13
clone size: .
CDR3 protein: CASTGTGDVGYTF

V gene: TRBV6-5
CDR3 length: 14
clone size: many
CDR3 protein: CASSYPLEGSPLHF

V gene: TRBV6-1
CDR3 length: 17
clone size: many
CDR3 protein: CASSEPGLAGPRGEQYF

V gene: TRBV7-2
CDR3 length: 16
clone size: many
CDR3 protein: CASSSPGTGATYEQYF

V gene: TRBV24-1
CDR3 length: 14
clone size: .
CDR3 protein: CATSDAGDHPEAFF

V gene: TRBV13
CDR3 length: 12
clone size: many
CDR3 protein: CASSSGRFEQYF

V gene: TRBV20-1
CDR3 length: 13
clone size: .
CDR3 protein: CSARVGGTGELFF

V gene: TRBV4-2
CDR3 length: 16
clone size: few
CDR3 protein: CASSPALAGNPYEQYF

V gene: TRBV6-2/TRBV6-3
CDR3 length: 18
clone size: few
CDR3 protein: CASSRASGTFNSGNTIYF

V gene: TRBV6-1
CDR3 length: 12
clone size: once
CDR3 protein: CASTSGQGTYTF

V gene: TRBV5-1
CDR3 length: 14
clone size: .
CDR3 protein: CASSLGEIGYGYTF

V gene: TRBV5-1
CDR3 length: 13
clone size: many
CDR3 protein: CASSWLGFYGYTF

V gene: TRBV7-9
CDR3 length: 14
clone size: many
CDR3 protein: CASSPMTGIYEQYF

V gene: TRBV12-3/TRBV12-4
CDR3 length: 14
clone size: many
CDR3 protein: CASSFGGALYEQYF

V gene: TRBV27
CDR3 length: 17
clone size: many
CDR3 protein: CASSDGSPGESRETQYF

V gene: TRBV7-2
CDR3 length: 13
clone size: many
CDR3 protein: CASSLDGGNTIYF

V gene: TRBV5-1
CDR3 length: 16
clone size: few
CDR3 protein: CASSLDNTKYPRELFF

V gene: TRBV12-3/TRBV12-4
CDR3 length: 15
clone size: many
CDR3 protein: CASSFSGRGISPLHF

V gene: TRBV12-3/TRBV12-4
CDR3 length: 16
clone size: many
CDR3 protein: CASSPRAPGGANVLTF

V gene: TRBV29-1
CDR3 length: 11
clone size: few
CDR3 protein: CSVPGGNIKYF

V gene: TRBV10-1
CDR3 length: 16
clone size: few
CDR3 protein: CASSDASGPLGGELFF

V gene: TRBV2
CDR3 length: 16
clone size: few
CDR3 protein: CASSAGRGAGNQPQHF

V gene: TRBV10-2
CDR3 length: 15
clone size: few
CDR3 protein: CASSDLGQVNQPQHF

V gene: TRBV2
CDR3 length: 13
clone size: many
CDR3 protein: CASSEQFHYGCTF

V gene: TRBV27
CDR3 length: 11
clone size: .
CDR3 protein: CASRYGVEASF

V gene: TRBV27
CDR3 length: 13
clone size: many
CDR3 protein: CASSSGRDTEAFF

V gene: TRBV10-1
CDR3 length: 13
clone size: many
CDR3 protein: CASSLGTGAEAFF

V gene: TRBV6-2/TRBV6-3
CDR3 length: 17
clone size: many
CDR3 protein: CASSYSMRPPYQETQYF

V gene: TRBV4-1
CDR3 length: 15
clone size: .
CDR3 protein: CASSQDQAGMETQYF

V gene: TRBV11-2
CDR3 length: 16
clone size: .
CDR3 protein: CASSLVGRGRLTEAFF

V gene: TRBV6-1
CDR3 length: 17
clone size: many
CDR3 protein: CASRRGVPKSLNYGYTF